This T cell receptor beta chain came from a study of T cell changes during pregnancy in multiple sclerosis. Trimming removed 2 bases from V and 3 bases from J, with 9 bases in between. The germline V gene encodes CDR1 SGHNT and CDR2 YYREEE (reference sequence). This CDR3 contains 14 residues. Clones were read by immunoSEQ multiplex PCR, and TCRdb kept only the in-frame ones, dropping some. Altogether some 30,000 clones are present, less than 95% being singletons, with the ten largest covering 3.5% to 4.5%. The chain is built from TRBV5-4 and TRBJ2-4, with D tentatively TRBD1 (5 bases). The sample in question was CD8+ T cells from peripheral blood mononuclear cells, obtained in the second trimester of pregnancy. The TCR originated in a female donor with multiple sclerosis, enrolled in a pregnancy study. DNA of the CDR3: TGTGCCAGCAGCTTCCAGGGAAGCAAAAACATTCAGTACTTC. This translates into CASSFQGSKNIQYF.